These T cell receptor beta chains were read from a single sample in a study of cytomegalovirus exposure and HLA in healthy donors. Sequencing used immunoSEQ multiplex PCR; TCRdb keeps in-frame clones, though not all of them. Among 200,000 to 250,000 clones listed, roughly 87% were seen once. The sequenced sample was PBMCs. These receptors came from a woman aged 40 to 55 in good health and CMV-seropositive. The CDR3 runs from the conserved cysteine through the conserved F or W. D genes are given only for firm matches. The listing skips clone size in some rows; elsewhere it reads once, few, many or a size class.

NA	TRBV11-3	NA	TRBJ2-1	TGTGCCAGCAGCCGCGAGGAGGTTTACAATGAGCAGTTCTTC	CASSREEVYNEQFF
NA	TRBV15	NA	TRBJ1-1	TGTGCCACCAGCAGAGATGGGGGGTCCACATTGGCTGAAGCTTTCTTT	CATSRDGGSTLAEAFF
TRBD1	TRBV4-1	few	TRBJ1-4	TGCGCCAGCAGCCAAGGGGAACGGACAGGAATTTTTGCAACTAATGAAAAACTGTTTTTT	CASSQGERTGIFATNEKLFF
NA	TRBV11-2	NA	TRBJ1-3	TGTGCCAGCAGCTTATCCAGGGGAACCGGAAACACCATATATTTT	CASSLSRGTGNTIYF
TRBD1	TRBV19	NA	TRBJ1-1	TGTGCCAGTAACGACAGGGGGCTCCAAGACACTGAAGCTTTCTTT	CASNDRGLQDTEAFF
NA	TRBV15	NA	TRBJ2-7	TGTGCCACCAGCGGTGGAGTTTGGAGCTACGAGCAGTACTTC	CATSGGVWSYEQYF
NA	TRBV19	NA	TRBJ1-5	TGTGCCAGTAGTATCAAACATCCAAATCAGCCCCAGCATTTT	CASSIKHPNQPQHF
NA	TRBV19	NA	TRBJ1-5	TGTGCCAGTAGTATAGACAGGGTCGGTCAGCCCCAGCATTTT	CASSIDRVGQPQHF
TRBD1	TRBV10-3	NA	TRBJ1-2	TGTGCCATAACTGATATGGGACAGGGCTATGGCTACACCTTC	CAITDMGQGYGYTF
TRBD1	TRBV29-1	NA	TRBJ1-6	TGCAGCCCGGGGGGACAGGGAAACTCCGACGATTCACCCCTCCACTTT	CSPGGQGNSDDSPLHF
NA	TRBV5-1	NA	TRBJ1-5	TGCGCCAGCAGTTTTGGGGGGGGAGGACAGCCCCAGCATTTT	CASSFGGGGQPQHF
NA	TRBV28	NA	TRBJ2-7	TGTGCCAGCAGTTCAACAGGGAGTAGGTACGAGCAGTACTTC	CASSSTGSRYEQYF
TRBD1	TRBV19	NA	TRBJ2-3	TGTGCCAGTAGCTTAACAGGGGGCGCGGGCACAGATACGCAGTATTTT	CASSLTGGAGTDTQYF
TRBD1	TRBV2	NA	TRBJ2-7	TGTGCCAGCCGGAGCCTCCGGGACAGGGGGCGCGGGCAGTACTTC	CASRSLRDRGRGQYF
TRBD1	TRBV5-1	NA	TRBJ1-2	TGCGCCAGCAGCCGGGACAGGGGGCGATCTAGTGGCTACACCTTC	CASSRDRGRSSGYTF
TRBD2	TRBV4-2	NA	TRBJ2-7	TGTGCCAGCAGCCAAGATCCTAGCGGGGTCTCCTACGAGCAGTACTTC	CASSQDPSGVSYEQYF
TRBD1	TRBV7-3	NA	TRBJ2-7	TGTGCCAGCAGCTGGGGACAGGGGGCAGTTGAGCAGTACTTC	CASSWGQGAVEQYF
TRBD1	TRBV19	NA	TRBJ1-2	TGTGCCAGTAGTACCTCCTCCGACAGGGGGAATGGCTACACCTTC	CASSTSSDRGNGYTF
NA	TRBV19	NA	TRBJ2-3	TGTGCCAGTAGTATCACGAGGGGGGGCCAAGATACGCAGTATTTT	CASSITRGGQDTQYF
TRBD1	TRBV6-1	NA	TRBJ1-2	TGTGCCAGCAGTGAGGTGGGACAGGGGGCAAGTGGCTACACCTTC	CASSEVGQGASGYTF
NA	TRBV29-1	NA	TRBJ2-7	TGCAGCGTTGAAGAGGCCGCCTTCGGGTCCTACGAGCAGTACTTC	CSVEEAAFGSYEQYF
TRBD2	TRBV9	NA	TRBJ2-7	TGTGCCAGCAGCTCAGGGACTAGCGGGAGAGACGAGCAGTACTTC	CASSSGTSGRDEQYF
NA	TRBV6-5	NA	TRBJ1-3	TGTGCCAGCAGATCGGGACTTCAGGCTGGAAACACCATATATTTT	CASRSGLQAGNTIYF
TRBD1	TRBV7-8	NA	TRBJ1-6	TGTGCCAGCAGCTTAGCCGGACAGGGAGCGCCTAATTCACCCCTCCACTTT	CASSLAGQGAPNSPLHF
TRBD2	TRBV9	NA	TRBJ2-3	TGTGCCAGCAATACCGCGGGGGCAGATACGCAGTATTTT	CASNTAGADTQYF
TRBD1	TRBV5-1	NA	TRBJ2-1	TGCGCCAGCAGCACCAACAGGGGGCCCGACAATGAGCAGTTCTTC	CASSTNRGPDNEQFF
NA	TRBV7-9	NA	TRBJ2-3	TGTGCCAGCAGAAGGACTAGCACAGATACGCAGTATTTT	CASRRTSTDTQYF
TRBD2	TRBV12-5	NA	TRBJ2-3	TGTGCTAGTGGTGGCGGCGGGAGGAGTGGAGATACGCAGTATTTT	CASGGGGRSGDTQYF
NA	TRBV29-1	NA	TRBJ2-7	TGCAACGCTGAGCAGGGCGAGCAGTACTTC	CNAEQGEQYF
NA	TRBV19	NA	TRBJ1-2	TGTGCGACGAGAATAGGTACTACTCCGGGAGGCTACACCTTC	CATRIGTTPGGYTF
NA	TRBV4-3	NA	TRBJ1-5	TGCGCCAGCAGCCAAGATGGTTCGACAGGTCGAAAGCCCCAGCATTTT	CASSQDGSTGRKPQHF
TRBD1	TRBV29-1	few	TRBJ2-7	TGCAGCGTTGAGGAGACAGGGGACGAGCAGTACTTC	CSVEETGDEQYF
NA	TRBV15	NA	TRBJ2-6	TGTGCCACCAGCAGAGGGGTCGGGTCAGGGGCCAACGTCCTGACTTTC	CATSRGVGSGANVLTF
NA	TRBV10-3	NA	TRBJ2-6	TGTGCCATCAGTGAGTCGGGAGGGGGTATATCTGGGGCCAACGTCCTGACTTTC	CAISESGGGISGANVLTF
NA	TRBV9	NA	TRBJ2-1	TGTGCCAGCAGCGTAGGTCCGGGCTCCTACAATGAGCAGTTCTTC	CASSVGPGSYNEQFF
NA	TRBV7-2	few	TRBJ1-1	TGTGCCAGCAGCTTACAGAGCAGGGGTCACACTGAAGCTTTCTTT	CASSLQSRGHTEAFF
TRBD1	TRBV19	NA	TRBJ1-2	TGTGCCAGTAGTGCCCAACAGGGGGCGGCTAACTATGGCTACACCTTC	CASSAQQGAANYGYTF
NA	TRBV6-1	NA	TRBJ2-7	TGTGCCAGCACGGAAGGAGCCCTCCCCTACGAGCAGTACTTC	CASTEGALPYEQYF
TRBD1	TRBV30	once	TRBJ1-2	TGTGCCTGGTATAGGGGGCCCCCTGGCTACACCTTC	CAWYRGPPGYTF
NA	TRBV6-1	NA	TRBJ1-4	TGTGCCAGCAGTGAAGTAACAGGGCTAACAACTAATGAAAAACTGTTTTTT	CASSEVTGLTTNEKLFF
TRBD2	TRBV12-5	NA	TRBJ2-1	TGTGCTAGTGGTTGGGGACTAGTGAATGAGCAGTTCTTC	CASGWGLVNEQFF
NA	TRBV30	NA	TRBJ1-5	TGTGCCTGGAGTCTCAGAGGCACCTTTAATCAGCCCCAGCATTTT	CAWSLRGTFNQPQHF
TRBD1	TRBV5-1	NA	TRBJ1-2	TGCGCCAGCAGCTTTGGAGGTGGGACAGGGCAGAACTATGGCTACACCTTC	CASSFGGGTGQNYGYTF
NA	TRBV27	NA	TRBJ1-5	TGTGCCAGCAGTTTCACCCACAGGAGCAATCAGCCCCAGCATTTT	CASSFTHRSNQPQHF
TRBD1	TRBV30	NA	TRBJ1-2	TGTGCCTGGAGCTACCAGGGGGCCTATGGCTACACCTTC	CAWSYQGAYGYTF
NA	TRBV6-5	few	TRBJ2-5	TGTGCCAGCAGTTACCTAGAGACCCAGTACTTC	CASSYLETQYF
TRBD1	TRBV9	NA	TRBJ2-7	TGTGCCAGCAGCGTCTCCGGGACAGCTTCCTACGAGCAGTACTTC	CASSVSGTASYEQYF
NA	TRBV7-9	NA	TRBJ2-6	TGTGCCAGCAGCTTCCAGGGGACTGGGGCCAACGTCCTGACTTTC	CASSFQGTGANVLTF
NA	TRBV7-2	NA	TRBJ1-3	TGTGCCAGCAGCCCGTACCAGGAAATCTCTGGAAACACCATATATTTT	CASSPYQEISGNTIYF
NA	TRBV10-3	NA	TRBJ2-7	TGTGCCACCTACCAAACAGAATCGACCGTTTACGAGCAGTACTTC	CATYQTESTVYEQYF
TRBD2	TRBV28	NA	TRBJ2-7	TGTGCCGTTAGCGGGGGGGTCTACGAGCAGTACTTC	CAVSGGVYEQYF
TRBD2	TRBV9	NA	TRBJ2-1	TGTGCCAGCAGCGCCTCCCCCGGGGGGAATGAGCAGTTCTTC	CASSASPGGNEQFF
NA	TRBV11-2	NA	TRBJ1-1	TGTGCCAGCAGCCTCCAGGGGCTTAACACTGAAGCTTTCTTT	CASSLQGLNTEAFF
NA	TRBV7-8	once	TRBJ1-6	TGTGCCAGCAGCTTAGGAAGCTCCTATAATTCCCCCCTCCACTTT	CASSLGSSYNSPLHF
NA	TRBV5-1	once	TRBJ1-1	TGCGCCAGCAGCTTGAGTTTACAGGGTAGGACTGAAGCTTTCTTT	CASSLSLQGRTEAFF
NA	TRBV6-5	NA	TRBJ2-7	TGTGCCAGCAGCTCAGGGGCCGAGCAGTACTTC	CASSSGAEQYF
NA	TRBV9	NA	TRBJ2-7	TGTGCCAGCAGCGTATCCCCAGATGCCTACGAGCAGTACTTC	CASSVSPDAYEQYF
NA	TRBV20-1	NA	TRBJ2-1	TGCAGTGAGGGGCGACTAGATGAGCAGTTCTTC	CSEGRLDEQFF
NA	TRBV14	NA	TRBJ2-1	TGTGCCAGCAGCCGGACAACGATCTTCTACAATGAGCAGTTCTTC	CASSRTTIFYNEQFF
NA	TRBV6-6	NA	TRBJ1-2	TGTGCCAGCACTAACGGTGCTCTTAACTATGGCTACACCTTC	CASTNGALNYGYTF